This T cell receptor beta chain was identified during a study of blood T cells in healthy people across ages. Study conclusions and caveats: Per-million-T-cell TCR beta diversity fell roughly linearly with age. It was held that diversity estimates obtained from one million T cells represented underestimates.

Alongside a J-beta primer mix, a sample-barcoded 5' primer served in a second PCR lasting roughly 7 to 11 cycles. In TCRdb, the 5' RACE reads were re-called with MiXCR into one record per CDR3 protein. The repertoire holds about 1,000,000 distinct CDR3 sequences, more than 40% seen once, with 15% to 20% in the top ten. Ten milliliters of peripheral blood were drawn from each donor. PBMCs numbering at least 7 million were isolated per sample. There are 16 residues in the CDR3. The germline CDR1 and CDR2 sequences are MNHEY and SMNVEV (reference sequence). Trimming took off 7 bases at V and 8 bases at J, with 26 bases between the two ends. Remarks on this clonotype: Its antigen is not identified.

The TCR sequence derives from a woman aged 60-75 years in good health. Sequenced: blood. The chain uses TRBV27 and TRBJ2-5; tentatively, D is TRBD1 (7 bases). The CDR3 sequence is CASTTRGDRPKSTQYF. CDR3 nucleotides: TGTGCCAGCACCACCCGCGGGGACAGACCCAAGTCCACCCAGTACTTC.